This T cell receptor beta chain is from a study of blood T cell repertoires in COVID-19. Study information: Some COVID-19 samples were acute and others convalescent; all came from the United States, Italy and Spain.

The V segment lost 3 bases and the J segment 6 bases; nucleotides outside the gene matches: 2. This CDR3 comprises 13 residues. From germline, CDR1 is KGHDR and CDR2 SFDVKD. Here immunoSEQ multiplex PCR was the method, and the copy in TCRdb shows in-frame clones only, minus some. Among roughly 160,000 clones listed, around 84% were seen once. The TCR originated in a man aged 50 to 59 with active or convalescent COVID-19. The rearrangement links TRBV24-1 to TRBJ2-3; TRBD2 aligns across 7 bases. The specimen sequenced was peripheral blood. CDR3 amino acids: CATSDVGGDTQYF. The DNA for the CDR3 is TGTGCCACCAGTGATGTCGGGGGGGATACGCAGTATTTT.